The 29 T cell receptor beta chains below come from one sample, sequenced in a study of blood T cell repertoires in COVID-19. The assay was immunoSEQ multiplex PCR, and TCRdb's table has in-frame clones only and misses some. The repertoire holds 150,000 or so clones, with 75% to 90% as singletons. The sample consisted of peripheral blood. These receptors were collected from a man between 18 and 29 years old with COVID-19, enrolled during active disease.

This clone occurred a few times. The V and J genes are TRBV28 and TRBJ2-4; TRBD2 matches at 7 bases. Germline V gives CDR1 MDHEN, CDR2 SYDVKM. With 1 base clipped from V and 1 base from J, the junction kept 10 bases outside the gene matches. CDR3 size: 18 residues. The CDR3 DNA reads as TGTGCCAGCAGTTTATTCTCCGTGAGGCGGGAGGCCAAAAACATTCAGTACTTC. It codes for CASSLFSVRREAKNIQYF.

This clone has a handful of counts. J is TRBJ2-5 and V is TRBV5-4; TRBD1 matches at 11 bases. Germline CDR1 reads SGHNT; CDR2 reads YYREEE (reference sequence). The V gene end was trimmed by 3 bases and the J gene end by 5 bases; junction bases not matched to a gene: 6. This CDR3 is built from 15 residues. The CDR3 spells CASSWGQGVEETQYF. CDR3 in DNA: TGTGCCAGCAGCTGGGGACAGGGGGTAGAGGAGACCCAGTACTTC.

This clone was seen more than once but under ten times. The same CDR3 also results from other DNA sequences found in this sample. V gene TRBV3-1 (or the pseudogene TRBV3-2) combines with J gene TRBJ2-7, with 8 nucleotides matching TRBD2. CDR3 size: 14 residues. Germline CDR1 reads LGHDT; CDR2 reads YNNKEL (reference sequence). J was trimmed by 4 bases and V by 1 base; bases with no gene match: 3. CDR3 protein: CASSQVAGLYEQYF. DNA for the CDR3: TGTGCCAGCAGCCAAGTAGCGGGACTTTACGAGCAGTACTTC.

CDR3 nucleotides: TGTGCCAGCAGCCGGCGGACAGGGGAAGAGACCCAGTACTTC. This translates into CASSRRTGEETQYF. The chain employs TRBV5-6 and TRBJ2-5; 9 bases match TRBD1. Germline CDR1 and CDR2: SGHDT and YYEEEE. Trimming took 4 bases from V and 3 from J; bases not matched to a gene: 4. The CDR3 runs to 14 residues. The full variable domain, completed using reference TRBV5-6 and TRBJ2-5, is DAGVTQSPTHLIKTRGQQVTLRCSPKSGHDTVSWYQQALGQGPQFIFQYYEEEERQRGNFPDRFSGHQFPNYSSELNVNALLLGDSALYLCASSRRTGEETQYFGPGTRLLVL.

The V call is TRBV14, the J call TRBJ2-3, with a tentative D call TRBD1 (6 bases). V lost 6 bases and J lost 4, with 14 bases in between. This CDR3 spans 14 amino acids. CDR1 and CDR2 (germline): SGHDN, FVKESK. The CDR3 protein is CASRAGASADTQYF. CDR3 nucleotide sequence: TGTGCCAGCAGAGCAGGGGCCAGTGCAGATACGCAGTATTTT.

In nucleotides, the CDR3 is TGTGCCAGTAGTATAGTCCGCTCTGGGGCCAACGTCCTGACTTTC. The encoded protein is CASSIVRSGANVLTF. The chain couples TRBV19 to TRBJ2-6, with D hard to call. CDR1 is LNHDA, CDR2 SQIVND, per germline (reference sequence). With 1 base removed from V and 0 bases from J, the gap between germline ends came to 4 bases. This CDR3 is 15 amino acids long.

The chain couples TRBV18 to TRBJ2-7; possible D gene TRBD2, 6 bases. The CDR3 has 15 amino acids. Trimming pared 0 bases from V and 3 bases from J, leaving 12 bases between. Looked up from germline, CDR1 is KGHSH and CDR2 is LQKENI. The CDR3 here is CASSPPIGSDYEQYF. The CDR3 DNA sequence: TGTGCCAGCTCACCACCTATCGGGAGTGACTACGAGCAGTACTTC.

The chain recombines TRBV7-3 with TRBJ2-3; 7 nucleotides line up with TRBD2. J gave up 2 bases and V 3 bases, and 2 bases lay outside the gene matches. The CDR3 extends over 14 amino acids. CDR1 and CDR2 from the germline V gene are SGHTA and FQGTGA. CDR3 in DNA: TGTGCCAGCAGCTTGGGACTATCCACAGATACGCAGTATTTT. It specifies CASSLGLSTDTQYF.

This clone was seen just once. The rearrangement uses TRBV13 and TRBJ1-1; 8 bases are shared with TRBD1. The germline CDR1 and CDR2 sequences are PRHDT and FYEKMQ (reference sequence). This CDR3 comprises 14 residues. The V gene end was trimmed by 4 bases and the J gene end by 4 bases; junction bases not matched to a gene: 5. The CDR3 nucleotides are TGTGCCAGCAGCTCCTACACAGGGGGCACTGAAGCTTTCTTT. This codes for CASSSYTGGTEAFF.

The V call is TRBV27, the J call TRBJ2-3; 12 positions match TRBD1. This CDR3 contains 18 residues. Per the germline V gene, CDR1 is MNHEY and CDR2 is SMNVEV (reference sequence). With V trimmed by 4 bases and J by 0 bases, 8 bases remained unmatched. CDR3 nucleotides: TGTGCCAGCAGTTCCCGGGACAGGGGGCCCCCTAGCACAGATACGCAGTATTTT. It codes for CASSSRDRGPPSTDTQYF.

The chain recombines TRBV21-1 with TRBJ1-6; the table's D call TRBD1 went unverified against the DNA. TRBV21-1 represents a pseudogene. CDR3 size: 15 residues. The chain's CDR3 is CATSTGGDPDSPLHF. CDR3 DNA: TGTGCCACCTCGACAGGGGGCGACCCGGATTCACCCCTCCACTTT.

The chain combines TRBV28 with TRBJ2-5, with D possibly matching TRBD2 (5 bases). V lost 6 bases to trimming and J lost 8 bases, with 10 bases between them. The germline CDR1 and CDR2 sequences are MDHEN and SYDVKM. The CDR3 contains 11 residues. The CDR3 bases are TGTGCCAGCAGGCTCCGGGAAACCCAGTACTTC. Encoded protein: CASRLRETQYF.

V is TRBV7-9 and J is TRBJ1-2, with D perhaps TRBD1 (6 bases). The CDR3 contains 14 residues. Germline V gives CDR1 SEHNR, CDR2 FQNEAQ (reference sequence). Trimming removed 5 bases from V and 4 bases from J, with 14 bases in between. This CDR3 is CASSPRTERYGYTF. The CDR3 coding sequence is TGTGCCAGCAGCCCACGGACAGAGCGCTATGGCTACACCTTC. The whole variable domain, filled in from reference TRBV7-9 and TRBJ1-2, reads DTGVSQNPRHKITKRGQNVTFRCDPISEHNRLYWYRQTLGQGPEFLTYFQNEAQLEKSRLLSDRFSAERPKGSFSTLEIQRTEQGDSAMYLCASSPRTERYGYTFGSGTRLTVV.

The genes are TRBV24-1 and TRBJ2-1, with 8 positions matching TRBD2. The CDR3 loop spans 22 amino acids. The V segment lost 3 bases and the J segment 0 bases; nucleotides outside the gene matches: 21. The V gene's germline CDR1 is KGHDR and CDR2 SFDVKD. The CDR3 reads CATSDPGQPGASGPSSYNEQFF. CDR3 DNA sequence: TGTGCCACCAGTGATCCTGGACAGCCCGGGGCTAGCGGGCCTAGCTCCTACAATGAGCAGTTCTTC.

The chain links TRBV6-5 to TRBJ2-3; 9 nucleotides line up with TRBD2. V trimming: 6 bases; J trimming: 0 bases; junction bases outside the gene matches: 4. Germline CDR1 MNHEY, CDR2 SVGAGI. The CDR3 is made up of 15 amino acids. The CDR3 sequence: CASSRTSESTDTQYF. Here the CDR3 DNA reads TGTGCCAGCAGCCGGACTAGCGAGAGCACAGATACGCAGTATTTT.

The CDR3 sequence: CASGLRIAGARGYEQFF. The DNA of the CDR3 is TGTGCTAGTGGTTTGCGGATAGCGGGAGCTCGGGGCTATGAGCAGTTCTTC. This chain uses TRBV12-5 with TRBJ2-1, with TRBD2 matching 9 bases. This CDR3 is built from 17 residues. CDR1 is LGHNT and CDR2 is FRNRAP in the germline V gene. The junction had 13 bases not matched to a gene; V was cut back by 2 bases and J by 8 bases. Full variable domain (missing parts from reference TRBV12-5 and TRBJ2-1): DARVTQTPRHKVTEMGQEVTMRCQPILGHNTVFWYRQTMMQGLELLAYFRNRAPLDDSGMPKDRFSAEMPDATLATLKIQPSEPRDSAVYFCASGLRIAGARGYEQFFGPGTRLTVL.

The rearrangement links TRBV6-5 to TRBJ1-1, with D unclear. Germline V gives CDR1 MNHEY, CDR2 SVGAGI. The V and J ends lost 3 bases and 11 bases respectively, with 16 bases between them. The CDR3 has 13 residues. The CDR3 bases are TGTGCCAGCAGTTATATGCTCGGTCGATCGGCTTTCTTT. It translates to CASSYMLGRSAFF.

The chain links TRBV29-1 to TRBJ1-5; possible D gene TRBD1, 5 bases. V was cut by 4 bases and J by 9 bases, with 22 bases left in between. Germline V CDR1 and CDR2: SQVTM, ANQGSEA. This CDR3 comprises 15 residues. CDR3 region: CSVGSGQGGKAPQHF. The CDR3 DNA follows: TGCAGCGTTGGCAGCGGGCAGGGTGGTAAAGCGCCCCAGCATTTT.

This chain uses TRBV7-2 with TRBJ1-2; D might be TRBD1 (6 bases). CDR1 SGHTA and CDR2 FQGNSA come from the germline V gene. The length of the CDR3 is 13 residues. Trimming took off 2 bases at V and 6 bases at J, with 10 bases between the two ends. The DNA of the CDR3 is TGTGCCAGCAGCTTAAGGACAGTTGATGGCTACACCTTC. Translation: CASSLRTVDGYTF.

The gene calls are TRBV4-1 and TRBJ2-6, with TRBD1 as a possible D gene (6 bases). V gave up 3 bases and J gave up 0 bases, with 21 bases separating them. Germline V gene data show CDR1 as MGHRA and CDR2 as YSYEKL. CDR3 length: 20 amino acids. CDR3 in amino acids: CASSHPKVGGESSGANVLTF. CDR3 nucleotides: TGCGCCAGCAGCCATCCCAAGGTAGGGGGAGAGAGCTCTGGGGCCAACGTCCTGACTTTC.

The V gene is TRBV6-5, the J gene TRBJ2-1; 12 bases are shared with TRBD2. V shed 10 bases, J shed 1 base, and the junction held 2 bases outside the gene matches. Germline values: CDR1 MNHEY, CDR2 SVGAGI. This CDR3 comprises 14 residues. CDR3 nucleotide sequence: TGTGCCATCACTAGCGGGAGGTCCTACAATGAGCAGTTCTTC. Translation: CAITSGRSYNEQFF.

V gene TRBV15 combines with J gene TRBJ2-1; D perhaps matches TRBD2 (5 bases). CDR3 length: 13 amino acids. V was pared by 8 bases and J by 5 bases, with 13 bases between. Germline CDR1 LNHNV, CDR2 YYDKDF (reference sequence). The CDR3 loop is CATFNGGHNEQFF. The CDR3 DNA sequence: TGTGCCACCTTTAACGGCGGGCACAATGAGCAGTTCTTC.

The rearrangement links TRBV19 to TRBJ2-7, with 10 bases matching TRBD1. Germline V lookup: CDR1 LNHDA, CDR2 SQIVND (reference sequence). The CDR3 extends over 15 amino acids. With 5 bases clipped from V and 2 bases from J, the junction kept 6 bases outside the gene matches. The CDR3 sequence is CASSGPGQGTYEQYF. The CDR3 DNA reads TGTGCCAGTAGTGGACCGGGACAGGGGACCTACGAGCAGTACTTC.

The sample holds one count of this clone. The chain carries TRBV27 and TRBJ1-5; no reliable D call. Germline V gene lookup returns CDR1 MNHEY and CDR2 SMNVEV (reference sequence). The V end was cut by 3 bases, the J end by 0 bases, with 3 bases between. This CDR3 is 13 amino acids long. The CDR3 here is CASSFSSNQPQHF. CDR3 nucleotide sequence: TGTGCCAGCAGTTTCAGTAGCAATCAGCCCCAGCATTTT.

The rearrangement links TRBV14 to TRBJ2-5; 9 positions agree with TRBD1. This CDR3 spans 14 amino acids. Trimming cost V 4 bases and J 7 bases; bases outside gene matches: 7. The germline V gene has CDR1 SGHDN and CDR2 FVKESK. This CDR3 is CASSRDRAPGTQYF. CDR3 DNA sequence: TGTGCCAGCAGCCGGGACAGGGCGCCGGGGACCCAGTACTTC.

This clone was observed a handful of times. The chain uses TRBV2 and TRBJ1-2, with D hard to call. The CDR3 runs 12 residues. With 8 bases removed from V and 4 bases from J, the gap between germline ends came to 11 bases. CDR1 and CDR2 (germline): SNHLY, FYNNEI. In nucleotides, the CDR3 is TGTGCCAGCGATCGGGAAGTCTATGGCTACACCTTC. The encoded protein is CASDREVYGYTF.

The V call is TRBV28, the J call TRBJ1-1, with D tentatively TRBD1 (6 bases). V was shortened by 6 bases and J by 4 bases, with 18 bases between the two germline ends. The germline V gene encodes CDR1 MDHEN and CDR2 SYDVKM. The CDR3 length is 15 residues. The CDR3 bases are TGTGCCAGCAGCCCCGTTACGGGGGGCGGCACTGAAGCTTTCTTT. As protein: CASSPVTGGGTEAFF.

The chain uses TRBV5-8 and TRBJ2-7; a weak D match, TRBD2 (5 bases). Germline assignment: CDR1 SGHTS and CDR2 YDEGEE. CDR3 length equals 13 residues. V gave up 2 bases and J gave up 2 bases, with 8 bases separating them. The CDR3 DNA follows: TGTGCCAGCAGCTTCCGGGGTACCTACGAGCAGTACTTC. The encoded protein is CASSFRGTYEQYF.

In this sample, this clone turned up once. V usage is TRBV11-2 and J usage is TRBJ2-7, with unresolved D. CDR3 size: 13 residues. Trimming pared 4 bases from V and 3 bases from J, leaving 10 bases between. CDR1 and CDR2 (germline): SGHAT, FQNNGV. CDR3 amino acids: CASSYLFYYEQYF. The CDR3 region has the DNA TGTGCCAGCAGCTACCTTTTCTACTACGAGCAGTACTTC.